This T cell receptor beta chain was documented in a study of shared clonotypes between healthy human individuals. The wider study: CD4 naive and memory got three plates each, CD8 naive two, CD8 memory one.

The CDR3 loop spans 13 amino acids. The V end was cut by 2 bases, the J end by 12 bases, with 14 bases between. The germline V gene encodes CDR1 SGHTA and CDR2 FQGNSA. Of note for this clone: Its specificity is not known.

TCRdb's table, derived via immunoSEQ multiplex PCR, lists solely in-frame clones and lacks some. The sample has over a million clones; 97% to 99% are singletons. Among the donors, all were Caucasian adults who lived in Nashville, Tennessee. Study-wide findings and caveats: Against clonotypes common to all four donors, non-shared ones had lower generation probabilities. Few donors limited the genetic and exposure-history diversity represented.

The gene calls are TRBV7-2 and TRBJ2-1; D is possibly TRBD2 (5 bases). Sequencing was performed on naive CD4+ T cells sorted from blood. The subset denotes: CD45RA+ positively selected. This clonotype originated in a man younger than 40 in good health. CDR3 bases: TGTGCCAGCAGCTTAAGCGGCACCCCAGGGCAGTTCTTC. Translating it yields CASSLSGTPGQFF.